This T cell receptor beta chain was profiled in a study of cytomegalovirus exposure and HLA in healthy donors. Study as a whole: A later analysis reported the same platform for the 110 or so validation repertoires and the roughly 700 first-cohort repertoires.

Here immunoSEQ multiplex PCR was the method, and the copy in TCRdb shows in-frame clones only, minus some. The data show 110,000 or so clones, with about nine tenths seen just once and approximately 2% held by the top ten. This CDR3 contains 14 residues. Germline V lookup: CDR1 SGHDT, CDR2 YYEEEE. Trimming removed 2 bases at V and 2 bases at J, with 8 bases between. The sequencing sample was made of PBMCs. The chain uses TRBV5-6 and TRBJ2-1; D may be TRBD1 (6 bases). The TCR sequence derives from a man between 18 and 35 years old in good health and CMV-seronegative. For the CDR3, the DNA is TGTGCCAGCAGCTTCCGGGACACCTACAATGAGCAGTTCTTC. Protein sequence: CASSFRDTYNEQFF.